Given below is one T cell receptor beta chain in context. The data belong to a study of T cell responses to AZD1222 COVID-19 vaccine. V gave up 0 bases and J gave up 5 bases; unmatched junction bases: 2. CDR1 and CDR2 from the germline V gene are SGHRS and YFSETQ. The CDR3 totals 14 residues. Sequencing used immunoSEQ multiplex PCR; TCRdb keeps in-frame clones, though not all of them. Here the sample spans 140,000 to 150,000 clones, 90% to 95% being singletons. This sequence joins TRBV5-1 and TRBJ1-2, with 9 nucleotides matching TRBD1. This receptor was identified in an adult in good health. Sequencing was performed on peripheral blood, taken on day 0 of AZD1222 vaccination. CDR3 nucleotides: TGCGCCAGCAGCTTGGAAGGGACAGGGTATGGCTACACCTTC. The encoded protein is CASSLEGTGYGYTF. Filled out from reference TRBV5-1 and TRBJ1-2, the complete variable domain reads KAGVTQTPRYLIKTRGQQVTLSCSPISGHRSVSWYQQTPGQGLQFLFEYFSETQRNKGNFPGRFSGRQFSNSRSEMNVSTLELGDSALYLCASSLEGTGYGYTFGSGTRLTVV.